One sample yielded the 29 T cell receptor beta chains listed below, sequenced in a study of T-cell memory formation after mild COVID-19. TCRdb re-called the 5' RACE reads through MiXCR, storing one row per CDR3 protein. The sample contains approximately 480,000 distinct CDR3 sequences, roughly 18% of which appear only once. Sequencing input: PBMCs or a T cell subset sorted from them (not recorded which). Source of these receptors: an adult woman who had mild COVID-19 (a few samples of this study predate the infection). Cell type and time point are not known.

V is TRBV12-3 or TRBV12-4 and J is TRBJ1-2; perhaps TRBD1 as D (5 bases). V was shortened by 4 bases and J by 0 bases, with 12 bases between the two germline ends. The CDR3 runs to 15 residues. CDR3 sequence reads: CASSSGVPTNYGYTF. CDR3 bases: TGTGCCAGCAGTTCGGGGGTCCCGACTAACTATGGCTACACCTTC.

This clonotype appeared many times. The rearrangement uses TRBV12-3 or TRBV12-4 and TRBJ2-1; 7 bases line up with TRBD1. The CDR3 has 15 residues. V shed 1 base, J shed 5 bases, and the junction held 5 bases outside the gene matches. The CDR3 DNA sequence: TGTGCCAGCAGTTTAGTGAGGGGGCTCGACAATGAGCAGTTCTTC. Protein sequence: CASSLVRGLDNEQFF.

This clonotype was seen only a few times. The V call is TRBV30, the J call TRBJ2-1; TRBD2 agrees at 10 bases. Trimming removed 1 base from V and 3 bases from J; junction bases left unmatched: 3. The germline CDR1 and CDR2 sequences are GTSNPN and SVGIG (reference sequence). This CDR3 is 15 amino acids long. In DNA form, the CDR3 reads TGTGCCTGGAGTGGGGGACTAGCGAACTACAATGAGCAGTTCTTC. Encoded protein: CAWSGGLANYNEQFF. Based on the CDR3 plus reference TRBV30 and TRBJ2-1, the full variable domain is SQTIHQWPATLVQPVGSPLSLECTVEGTSNPNLYWYRQAAGRGLQLLFYSVGIGQISSEVPQNLSASRPQDRQFILSSKKLLLSDSGFYLCAWSGGLANYNEQFFGPGTRLTVL.

CDR3 in DNA: TGCAGTGCTAGAGTTCGGGGGAACACCGGGGAGCTGTTTTTT. Protein: CSARVRGNTGELFF. The gene calls are TRBV20-1 and TRBJ2-2; D may be TRBD2 (5 bases). The V and J ends lost 1 base and 1 base respectively, with 7 bases between them. This CDR3 has 14 residues. Germline values: CDR1 DFQATT, CDR2 SNEGSKA (reference sequence).

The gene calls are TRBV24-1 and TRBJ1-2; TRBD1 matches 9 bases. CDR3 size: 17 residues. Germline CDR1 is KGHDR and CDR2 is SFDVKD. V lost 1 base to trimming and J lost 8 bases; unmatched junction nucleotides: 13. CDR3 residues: CATSDLIRPGTGNGYTF. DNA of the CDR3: TGTGCCACCAGTGATTTAATCCGCCCCGGGACAGGGAACGGCTACACCTTC.

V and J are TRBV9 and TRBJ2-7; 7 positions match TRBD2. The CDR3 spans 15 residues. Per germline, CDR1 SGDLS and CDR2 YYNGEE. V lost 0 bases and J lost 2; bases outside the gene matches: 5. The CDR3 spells CASSVAPGGAYEQYF. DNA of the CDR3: TGTGCCAGCAGCGTAGCCCCGGGAGGTGCCTACGAGCAGTACTTC.

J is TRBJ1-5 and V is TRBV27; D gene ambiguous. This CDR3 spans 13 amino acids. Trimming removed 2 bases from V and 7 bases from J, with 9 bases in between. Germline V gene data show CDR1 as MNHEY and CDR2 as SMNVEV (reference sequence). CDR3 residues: CASSLSAAQPQHF. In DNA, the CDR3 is TGTGCCAGCAGTTTAAGCGCAGCGCAGCCCCAGCATTTT.

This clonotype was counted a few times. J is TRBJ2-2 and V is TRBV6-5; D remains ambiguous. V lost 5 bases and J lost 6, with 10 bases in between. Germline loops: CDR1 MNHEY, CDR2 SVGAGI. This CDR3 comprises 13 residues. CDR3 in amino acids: CASSDLSAGELFF. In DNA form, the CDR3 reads TGTGCCAGCAGTGACTTGAGTGCCGGGGAGCTGTTTTTT.

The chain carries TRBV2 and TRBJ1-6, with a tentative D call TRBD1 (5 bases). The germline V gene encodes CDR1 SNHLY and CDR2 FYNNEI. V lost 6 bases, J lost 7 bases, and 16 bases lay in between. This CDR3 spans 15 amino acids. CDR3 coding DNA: TGTGCCAGCAGGGGGACTACGGGACCGAATTCACCCCTCCACTTT. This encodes CASRGTTGPNSPLHF.

CDR3 region: CASSPLRGAREQFF. The CDR3 coding sequence is TGTGCCAGCAGCCCTCTACGGGGGGCACGGGAGCAGTTCTTC. The rearrangement uses TRBV7-6 and TRBJ2-1; the D gene is possibly TRBD2 (7 bases). This CDR3 region has 14 residues. CDR1 is SGHVS and CDR2 is FNYEAQ in the germline V gene. The V end lost 5 bases, the J end lost 10 bases, and 18 bases lay between the germline ends.

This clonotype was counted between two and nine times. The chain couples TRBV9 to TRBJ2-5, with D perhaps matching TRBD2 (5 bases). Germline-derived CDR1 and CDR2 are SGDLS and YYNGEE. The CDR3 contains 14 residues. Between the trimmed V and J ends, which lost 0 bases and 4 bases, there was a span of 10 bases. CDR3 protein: CASSVATAGETQYF. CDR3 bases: TGTGCCAGCAGCGTAGCTACTGCGGGAGAGACCCAGTACTTC.

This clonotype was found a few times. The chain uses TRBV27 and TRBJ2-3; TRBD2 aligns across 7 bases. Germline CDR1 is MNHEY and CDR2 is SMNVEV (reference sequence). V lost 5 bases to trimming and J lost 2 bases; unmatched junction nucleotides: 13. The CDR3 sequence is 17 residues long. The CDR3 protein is CASSPLVGGGVTDTQYF. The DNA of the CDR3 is TGTGCCAGCAGTCCCCTGGTTGGGGGGGGGGTCACAGATACGCAGTATTTT.

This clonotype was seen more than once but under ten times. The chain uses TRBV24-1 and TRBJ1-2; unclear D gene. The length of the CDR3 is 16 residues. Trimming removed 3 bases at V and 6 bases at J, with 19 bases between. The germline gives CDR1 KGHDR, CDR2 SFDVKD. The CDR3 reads CATSDPSVVRVDGYTF. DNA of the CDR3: TGTGCCACCAGTGATCCCTCGGTGGTAAGGGTAGATGGCTACACCTTC.

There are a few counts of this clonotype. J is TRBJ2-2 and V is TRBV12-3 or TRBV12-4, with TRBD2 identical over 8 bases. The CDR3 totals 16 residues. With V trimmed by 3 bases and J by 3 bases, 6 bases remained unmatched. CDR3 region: CASSFLTSGYTGELFF. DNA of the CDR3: TGTGCCAGCAGTTTTTTAACTAGCGGTTACACCGGGGAGCTGTTTTTT.

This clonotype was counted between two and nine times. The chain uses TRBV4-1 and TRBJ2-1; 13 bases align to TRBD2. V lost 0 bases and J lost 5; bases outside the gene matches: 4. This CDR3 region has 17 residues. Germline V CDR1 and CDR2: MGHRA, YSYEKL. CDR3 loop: CASSQDTSGRAHNEQFF. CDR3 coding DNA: TGCGCCAGCAGCCAAGATACTAGCGGGAGGGCCCACAATGAGCAGTTCTTC.

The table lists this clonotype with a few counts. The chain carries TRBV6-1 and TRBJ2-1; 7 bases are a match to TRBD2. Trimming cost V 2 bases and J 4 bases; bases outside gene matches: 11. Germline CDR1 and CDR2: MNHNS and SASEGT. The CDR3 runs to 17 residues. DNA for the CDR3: TGTGCCAGCAGTGAAAGGTGGCTAGCGGACTGGTACAATGAGCAGTTCTTC. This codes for CASSERWLADWYNEQFF.

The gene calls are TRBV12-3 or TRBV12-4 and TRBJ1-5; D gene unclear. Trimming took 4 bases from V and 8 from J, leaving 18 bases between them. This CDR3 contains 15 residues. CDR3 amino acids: CASSSPLEASEPQHF. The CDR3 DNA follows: TGTGCCAGCAGTTCCCCTTTGGAGGCCTCTGAGCCCCAGCATTTT.

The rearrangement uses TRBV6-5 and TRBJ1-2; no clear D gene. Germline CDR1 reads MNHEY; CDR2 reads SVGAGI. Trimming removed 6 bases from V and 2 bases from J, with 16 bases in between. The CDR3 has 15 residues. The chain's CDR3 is CASRHDILSNYGYTF. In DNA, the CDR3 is TGTGCCAGCAGGCATGACATATTGTCAAACTATGGCTACACCTTC.

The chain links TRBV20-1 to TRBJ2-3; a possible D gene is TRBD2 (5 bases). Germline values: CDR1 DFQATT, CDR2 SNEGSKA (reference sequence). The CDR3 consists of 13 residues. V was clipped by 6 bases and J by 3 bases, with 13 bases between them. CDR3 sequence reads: CSAPGGGTDTQYF. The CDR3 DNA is TGCAGTGCCCCCGGAGGTGGGACAGATACGCAGTATTTT.

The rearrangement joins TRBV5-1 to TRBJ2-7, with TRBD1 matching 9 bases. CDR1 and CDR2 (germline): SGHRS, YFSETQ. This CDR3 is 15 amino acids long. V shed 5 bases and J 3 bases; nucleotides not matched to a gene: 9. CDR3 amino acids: CASSSDRGMIYEQYF. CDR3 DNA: TGCGCCAGCAGTTCAGACAGGGGGATGATCTACGAGCAGTACTTC.

The CDR3 DNA reads as TGTGCCAGCAGAAGCACCGGGACAGCAAATGGCTACACCTTC. This encodes CASRSTGTANGYTF. The chain couples TRBV6-2 or TRBV6-3 to TRBJ1-2, with 7 bases fitting TRBD1. With V trimmed by 6 bases and J by 6 bases, 10 bases remained unmatched. The CDR3 sequence is 14 residues long. CDR1 is MNHEY, CDR2 SVGEGT, per germline.

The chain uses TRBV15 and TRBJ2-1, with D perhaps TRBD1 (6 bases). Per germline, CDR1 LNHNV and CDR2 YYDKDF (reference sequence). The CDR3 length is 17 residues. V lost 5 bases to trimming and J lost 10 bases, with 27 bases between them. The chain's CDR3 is CATSPRWTEGPPWEQFF. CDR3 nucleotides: TGTGCCACCAGCCCAAGGTGGACAGAGGGTCCTCCGTGGGAGCAGTTCTTC.

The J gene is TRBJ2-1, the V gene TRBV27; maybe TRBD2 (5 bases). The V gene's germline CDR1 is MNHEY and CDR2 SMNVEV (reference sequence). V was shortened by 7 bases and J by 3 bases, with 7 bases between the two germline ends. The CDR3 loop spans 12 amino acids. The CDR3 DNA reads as TGTGCCAGCATTAGCGTCTACAATGAGCAGTTCTTC. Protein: CASISVYNEQFF.

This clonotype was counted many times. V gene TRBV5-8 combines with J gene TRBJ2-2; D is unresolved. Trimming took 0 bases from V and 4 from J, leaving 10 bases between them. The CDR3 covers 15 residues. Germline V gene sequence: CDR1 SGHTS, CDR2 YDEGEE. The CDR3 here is CASSLDSNPTGELFF. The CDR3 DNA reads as TGTGCCAGCAGCTTGGACTCGAACCCCACCGGGGAGCTGTTTTTT.

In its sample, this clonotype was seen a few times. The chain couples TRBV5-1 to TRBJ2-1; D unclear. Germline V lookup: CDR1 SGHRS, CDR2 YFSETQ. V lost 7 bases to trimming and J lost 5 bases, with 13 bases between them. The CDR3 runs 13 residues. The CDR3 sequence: CASGGETHNEQFF. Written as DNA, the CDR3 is TGCGCCAGCGGCGGTGAGACCCACAATGAGCAGTTCTTC.

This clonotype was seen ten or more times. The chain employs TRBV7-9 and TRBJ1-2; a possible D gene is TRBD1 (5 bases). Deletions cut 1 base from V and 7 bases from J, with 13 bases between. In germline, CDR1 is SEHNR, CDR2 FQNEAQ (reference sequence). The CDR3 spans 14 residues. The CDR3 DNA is TGTGCCAGCAGCTTAGGGTTTGGACAAGGTGGCTACACCTTC. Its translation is CASSLGFGQGGYTF.

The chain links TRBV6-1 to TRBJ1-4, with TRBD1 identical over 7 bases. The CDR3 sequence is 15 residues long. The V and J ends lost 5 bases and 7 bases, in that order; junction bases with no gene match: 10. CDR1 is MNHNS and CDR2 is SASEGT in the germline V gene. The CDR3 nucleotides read TGTGCCAGCAGTACCGGGGACAGCCATTCTGAAAAACTGTTTTTT. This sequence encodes CASSTGDSHSEKLFF.

Here the CDR3 DNA reads TGTGCCAGCCTTCAACTAGCGGGAGCCTACAATGAGCAGTTCTTC. The encoded protein is CASLQLAGAYNEQFF. This sequence joins TRBV6-6 and TRBJ2-1, with 11 bases that match TRBD2. In germline, CDR1 is MNHNY, CDR2 SVGAGI (reference sequence). The CDR3 loop spans 15 amino acids. J was trimmed by 2 bases and V by 8 bases; bases with no gene match: 5.

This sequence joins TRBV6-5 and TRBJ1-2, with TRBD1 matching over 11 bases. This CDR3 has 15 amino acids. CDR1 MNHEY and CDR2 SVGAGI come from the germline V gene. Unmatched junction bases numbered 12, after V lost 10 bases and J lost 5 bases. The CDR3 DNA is TGTGCCACCCACGGACAGGGGGCCGGGGTTTATGGCTACACCTTC. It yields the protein CATHGQGAGVYGYTF.